The rows below give T cell receptor beta chains drawn from one sample of a study of blood T cells in healthy people across ages. MiXCR, run by TCRdb on the 5' RACE reads, gives a single entry per CDR3 protein. This sample has approximately 1.5 million distinct CDR3 sequences; 35% to 45% occur once, and the top ten carry about 3.8%. Sequencing used blood. The receptors were sampled from a woman between 18 and 29 years old in good health. Each CDR3 is given with its conserved first and last residue. The order of the fields is clone size, J gene, D gene, V gene, CDR3 protein, CDR3 DNA. The D gene is left open where the match is weak. The listing skips clone size in some rows; elsewhere it reads once, few, many or a size class.

abundance: .
j_gene: TRBJ1-1
d_gene: .
v_gene: TRBV12-3/TRBV12-4
CDR3aa: CASSPPGVHLPGTEAFF
CDR3nt: TGTGCCAGCAGTCCCCCGGGGGTACACCTACCCGGCACTGAAGCTTTCTTT

abundance: .
j_gene: TRBJ2-7
d_gene: TRBD2
v_gene: TRBV20-1
CDR3aa: CSASPASSGTYEQYF
CDR3nt: TGCAGTGCTAGCCCAGCTTCTAGCGGGACCTACGAGCAGTACTTC

abundance: few
j_gene: TRBJ2-7
d_gene: .
v_gene: TRBV27
CDR3aa: CASSPTTGYEQYF
CDR3nt: TGTGCCAGCAGTCCCACGACAGGCTACGAGCAGTACTTC

abundance: .
j_gene: TRBJ2-4
d_gene: .
v_gene: TRBV24-1
CDR3aa: CATSDWGRMNEQYF
CDR3nt: TGTGCCACCAGTGACTGGGGACGGATGAATGAGCAGTACTTC

abundance: few
j_gene: TRBJ2-1
d_gene: .
v_gene: TRBV3-1
CDR3aa: CASSQQEFGPNEQFF
CDR3nt: TGTGCCAGCAGCCAACAGGAATTTGGGCCCAATGAGCAGTTCTTC

abundance: .
j_gene: TRBJ1-5
d_gene: .
v_gene: TRBV12-3/TRBV12-4
CDR3aa: CASSPNYSAQPQHF
CDR3nt: TGTGCCAGCAGTCCTAACTATAGCGCCCAGCCCCAGCATTTT

abundance: .
j_gene: TRBJ1-2
d_gene: .
v_gene: TRBV2
CDR3aa: CASSEEGVVIILEGYTF
CDR3nt: TGTGCCAGCAGTGAAGAGGGGGTAGTAATCATTTTAGAAGGCTACACCTTC

abundance: .
j_gene: TRBJ1-1
d_gene: TRBD1
v_gene: TRBV3-1
CDR3aa: CASSRRQGMNTEAFF
CDR3nt: TGTGCCAGCAGCCGTCGACAGGGAATGAACACTGAAGCTTTCTTT

abundance: few
j_gene: TRBJ2-5
d_gene: .
v_gene: TRBV21-1
CDR3aa: CASCRWETQYF
CDR3nt: TGTGCCAGCTGCAGGTGGGAGACCCAGTACTTC

abundance: few
j_gene: TRBJ2-7
d_gene: TRBD1
v_gene: TRBV7-2
CDR3aa: CASSLITGDTYEQYF
CDR3nt: TGTGCCAGCAGCTTAATCACAGGGGATACCTACGAGCAGTACTTC

abundance: once
j_gene: TRBJ1-2
d_gene: .
v_gene: TRBV3-1
CDR3aa: CASSQDQGLCGYTF
CDR3nt: TGTGCCAGCAGCCAAGACCAGGGACTCTGTGGCTACACCTTC

abundance: .
j_gene: TRBJ2-5
d_gene: TRBD1
v_gene: TRBV5-1
CDR3aa: CASSMTGTGEETQYF
CDR3nt: TGCGCCAGCAGCATGACCGGGACAGGTGAAGAGACCCAGTACTTC

abundance: .
j_gene: TRBJ1-5
d_gene: .
v_gene: TRBV7-9
CDR3aa: CASSTGGYQPQHF
CDR3nt: TGTGCCAGCAGCACCGGAGGGTATCAGCCCCAGCATTTT

abundance: .
j_gene: TRBJ2-1
d_gene: TRBD2
v_gene: TRBV27
CDR3aa: CASRKTSGVYNEQFF
CDR3nt: TGTGCCAGCAGAAAAACTAGCGGGGTTTACAATGAGCAGTTCTTC

abundance: few
j_gene: TRBJ2-1
d_gene: TRBD2
v_gene: TRBV9
CDR3aa: CASSPRREFLSYNEQFF
CDR3nt: TGTGCCAGCAGCCCCCGGCGGGAGTTTCTCTCCTACAATGAGCAGTTCTTC

abundance: few
j_gene: TRBJ1-5
d_gene: .
v_gene: TRBV16
CDR3aa: CASSQSGLNQPQHF
CDR3nt: TGTGCCAGCAGCCAATCGGGGTTAAATCAGCCCCAGCATTTT

abundance: .
j_gene: TRBJ2-1
d_gene: TRBD2
v_gene: TRBV4-3
CDR3aa: CASSQDISSGGIYNEQFF
CDR3nt: TGCGCCAGCAGCCAAGATATTTCTAGCGGGGGGATCTACAATGAGCAGTTCTTC

abundance: .
j_gene: TRBJ2-5
d_gene: .
v_gene: TRBV20-1
CDR3aa: CSATDRSRDEQYF
CDR3nt: TGCAGTGCCACGGATAGAAGTCGGGATGAGCAGTACTTC

abundance: few
j_gene: TRBJ1-6
d_gene: .
v_gene: TRBV6-5
CDR3aa: CASSSGTNSPLHF
CDR3nt: TGTGCCAGCAGTTCAGGGACCAATTCACCCCTCCACTTT

abundance: .
j_gene: TRBJ2-7
d_gene: .
v_gene: TRBV12-3/TRBV12-4
CDR3aa: CTSSSDSYEQYF
CDR3nt: TGTACCAGCAGTTCCGACAGCTACGAGCAGTACTTC

abundance: few
j_gene: TRBJ2-1
d_gene: .
v_gene: TRBV7-3
CDR3aa: CASSLDFGPSGSYNEQFF
CDR3nt: TGTGCCAGCAGCTTAGATTTTGGTCCGAGTGGCTCCTACAATGAGCAGTTCTTC